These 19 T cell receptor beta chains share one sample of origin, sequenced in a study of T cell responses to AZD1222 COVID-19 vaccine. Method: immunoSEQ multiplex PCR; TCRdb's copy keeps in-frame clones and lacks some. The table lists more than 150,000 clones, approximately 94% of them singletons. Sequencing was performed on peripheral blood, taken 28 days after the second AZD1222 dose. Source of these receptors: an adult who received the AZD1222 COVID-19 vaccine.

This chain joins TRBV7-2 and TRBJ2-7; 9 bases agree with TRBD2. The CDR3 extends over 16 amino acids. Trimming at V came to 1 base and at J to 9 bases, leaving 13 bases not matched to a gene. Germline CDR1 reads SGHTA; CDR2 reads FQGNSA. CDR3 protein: CASSLERASGIGVQYF. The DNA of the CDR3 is TGTGCCAGCAGCTTAGAAAGGGCTAGCGGGATCGGGGTGCAGTACTTC.

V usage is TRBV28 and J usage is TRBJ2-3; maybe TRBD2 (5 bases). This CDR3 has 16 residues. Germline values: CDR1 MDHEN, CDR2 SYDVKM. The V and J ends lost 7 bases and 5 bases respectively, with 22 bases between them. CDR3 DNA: TGTGCCAGCAAGGAGGCTGGTAGGGTAGTCGGAGATACGCAGTATTTT. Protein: CASKEAGRVVGDTQYF. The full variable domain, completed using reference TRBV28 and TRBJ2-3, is DVKVTQSSRYLVKRTGEKVFLECVQDMDHENMFWYRQDPGLGLRLIYFSYDVKMKEKGDIPEGYSVSREKKERFSLILESASTNQTSMYLCASKEAGRVVGDTQYFGPGTRLTVL.

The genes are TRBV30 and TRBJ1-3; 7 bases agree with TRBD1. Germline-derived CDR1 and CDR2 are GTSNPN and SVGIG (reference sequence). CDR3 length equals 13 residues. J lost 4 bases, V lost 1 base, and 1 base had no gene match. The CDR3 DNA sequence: TGTGCCTGGAGTGGGGACAGCGGAAACACCATATATTTT. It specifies CAWSGDSGNTIYF.

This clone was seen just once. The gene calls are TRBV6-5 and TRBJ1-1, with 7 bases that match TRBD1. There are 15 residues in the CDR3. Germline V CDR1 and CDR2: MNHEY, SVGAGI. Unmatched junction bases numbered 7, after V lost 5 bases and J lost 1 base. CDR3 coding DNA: TGTGCCAGCAGTCCGGAGACAGGGACGAACACTGAAGCTTTCTTT. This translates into CASSPETGTNTEAFF.

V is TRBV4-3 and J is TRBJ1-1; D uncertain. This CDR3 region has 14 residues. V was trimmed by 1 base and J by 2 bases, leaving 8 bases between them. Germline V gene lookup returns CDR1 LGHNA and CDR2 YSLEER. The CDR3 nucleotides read TGCGCCAGCAGCCAAGGTCCCACCAACACTGAAGCTTTCTTT. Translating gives CASSQGPTNTEAFF.

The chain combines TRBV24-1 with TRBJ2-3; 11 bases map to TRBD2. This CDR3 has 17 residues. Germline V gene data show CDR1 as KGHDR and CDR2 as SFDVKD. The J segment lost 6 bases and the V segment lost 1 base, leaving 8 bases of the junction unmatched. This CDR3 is CATSDFETSGASDTQYF. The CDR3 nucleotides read TGTGCCACCAGTGATTTTGAGACTAGCGGGGCCTCGGATACGCAGTATTTT.

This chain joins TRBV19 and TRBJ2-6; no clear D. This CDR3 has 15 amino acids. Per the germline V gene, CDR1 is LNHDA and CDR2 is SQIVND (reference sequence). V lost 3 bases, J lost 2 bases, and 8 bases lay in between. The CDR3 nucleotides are TGTGCCAGTAGTATTAGTAGGGCTGGGGCCAACGTCCTGACTTTC. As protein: CASSISRAGANVLTF.

The CDR3 nucleotides read TGTGCCAGCAGCTTAGATCCAGCGGGGGTTCCTAACGAGCAGTACTTC. Protein product: CASSLDPAGVPNEQYF. The V call is TRBV11-2, the J call TRBJ2-7; 8 bases are shared with TRBD2. V dropped 0 bases and J dropped 5; count of bases not matched to a gene: 9. This CDR3 is built from 16 residues. From germline, CDR1 is SGHAT and CDR2 FQNNGV.

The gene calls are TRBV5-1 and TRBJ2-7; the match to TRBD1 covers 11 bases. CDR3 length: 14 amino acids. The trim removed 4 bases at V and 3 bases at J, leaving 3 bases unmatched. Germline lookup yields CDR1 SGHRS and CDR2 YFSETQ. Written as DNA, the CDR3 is TGCGCCAGCAGCGCGGGACAGGGGGTCTACGAGCAGTACTTC. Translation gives CASSAGQGVYEQYF.

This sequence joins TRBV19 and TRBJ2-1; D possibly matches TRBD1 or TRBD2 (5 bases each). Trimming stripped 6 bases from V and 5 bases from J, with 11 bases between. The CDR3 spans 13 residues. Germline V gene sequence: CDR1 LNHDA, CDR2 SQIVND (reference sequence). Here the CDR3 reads CASRVRGNNEQFF. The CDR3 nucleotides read TGTGCCAGTAGAGTTCGGGGCAACAATGAGCAGTTCTTC.

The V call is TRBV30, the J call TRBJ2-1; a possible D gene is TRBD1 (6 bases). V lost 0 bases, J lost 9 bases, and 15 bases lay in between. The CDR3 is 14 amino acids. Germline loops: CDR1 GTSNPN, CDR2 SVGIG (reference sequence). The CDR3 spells CAWSVPSRGTEQFF. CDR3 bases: TGTGCCTGGAGTGTGCCAAGCAGGGGTACTGAGCAGTTCTTC.

The CDR3 bases are TGTGCCAGCAGCCAACCAGGTGTGGGGGCTCGCGAGCAGTTCTTC. Translating gives CASSQPGVGAREQFF. The V call is TRBV3-1 (or the pseudogene TRBV3-2), the J call TRBJ2-1; D possibly corresponds to TRBD1 (6 bases). Germline values: CDR1 LGHDT, CDR2 YNNKEL (reference sequence). V was clipped by 2 bases and J by 10 bases, with 18 bases between them. There are 15 residues in the CDR3.

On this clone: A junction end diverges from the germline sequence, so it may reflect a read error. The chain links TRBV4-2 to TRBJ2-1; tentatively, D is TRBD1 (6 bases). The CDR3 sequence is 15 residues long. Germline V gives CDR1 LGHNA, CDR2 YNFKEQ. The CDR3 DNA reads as TGTGCCAGCAGCCAAGTTTCACAGGGAATTAATGGGCAGTTCTTC. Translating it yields CASSQVSQGINGQFF.

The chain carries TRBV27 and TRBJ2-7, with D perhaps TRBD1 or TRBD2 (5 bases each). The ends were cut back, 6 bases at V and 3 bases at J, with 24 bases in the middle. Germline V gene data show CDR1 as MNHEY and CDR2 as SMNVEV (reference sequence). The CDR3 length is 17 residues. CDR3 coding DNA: TGTGCCAGCAGCCCCATTCCCGGGACGGCCGCGGTCTACGAGCAGTACTTC. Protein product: CASSPIPGTAAVYEQYF.

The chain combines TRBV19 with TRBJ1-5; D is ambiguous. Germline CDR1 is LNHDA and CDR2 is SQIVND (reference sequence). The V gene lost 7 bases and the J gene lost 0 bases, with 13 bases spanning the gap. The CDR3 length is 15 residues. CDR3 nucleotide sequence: TGTGCCAGTAATTTGGAGGCGTTTAGCAATCAGCCCCAGCATTTT. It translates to CASNLEAFSNQPQHF.

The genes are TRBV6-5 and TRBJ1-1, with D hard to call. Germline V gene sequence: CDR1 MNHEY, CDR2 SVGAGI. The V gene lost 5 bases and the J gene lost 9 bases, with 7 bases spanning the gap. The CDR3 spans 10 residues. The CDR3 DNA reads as TGTGCCAGCAGTCGGCCCAAAGCTTTCTTT. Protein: CASSRPKAFF.

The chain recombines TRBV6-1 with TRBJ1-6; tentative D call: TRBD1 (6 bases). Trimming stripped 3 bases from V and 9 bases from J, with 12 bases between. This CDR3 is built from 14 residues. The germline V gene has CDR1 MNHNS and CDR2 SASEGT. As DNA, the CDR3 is TGTGCCAGCAGTGACACCGTAGGGGGTTCACCCCTCCACTTT. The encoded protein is CASSDTVGGSPLHF.

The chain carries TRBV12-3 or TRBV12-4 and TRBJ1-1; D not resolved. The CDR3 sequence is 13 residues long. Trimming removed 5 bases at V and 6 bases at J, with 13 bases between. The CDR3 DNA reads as TGTGCCAGCAGTAAGCAGGAGTTTGCTGAAGCTTTCTTT. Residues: CASSKQEFAEAFF.

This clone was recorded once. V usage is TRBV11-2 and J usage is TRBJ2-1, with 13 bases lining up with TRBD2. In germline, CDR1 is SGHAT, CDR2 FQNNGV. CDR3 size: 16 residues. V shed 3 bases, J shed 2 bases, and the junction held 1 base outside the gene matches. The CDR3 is CASSFTSGGAYNEQFF. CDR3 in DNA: TGTGCCAGCAGCTTTACTAGCGGGGGGGCCTACAATGAGCAGTTCTTC.